This T cell receptor beta chain emerged from a study of early T cells in non-severe SARS-CoV-2 infection. Study in general: From unsorted whole blood, bulk RNA was sequenced, and the chains remained unpaired. Study-level results: VDJdb-based matching was biased toward anti-spike CD8 responses and missed private and CD4 specificities.

To note about this clonotype: Its antigen is still unknown.

Individual cDNA molecules received unique molecular identifiers during library preparation. Each CDR3 protein gets one entry after TCRdb re-called the 5' RACE reads with MiXCR. The table includes about 73,000 distinct CDR3 sequences, around 13% detected once. This CDR3 contains 15 residues. The germline V gene has CDR1 MNHNS and CDR2 SASEGT. V lost 0 bases to trimming and J lost 4 bases, with 12 bases between them. Sequencing input: whole blood. The chain uses TRBV6-1 and TRBJ1-2, with a tentative D call TRBD1 (5 bases). This clonotype was sampled from an adult who was a healthcare worker with PCR-confirmed SARS-CoV-2 infection or an uninfected control (not recorded which). In DNA, the CDR3 is TGTGCCAGCAGTGAAGCTGGGGGAATACCCTATGGCTACACCTTC. Its protein is CASSEAGGIPYGYTF.